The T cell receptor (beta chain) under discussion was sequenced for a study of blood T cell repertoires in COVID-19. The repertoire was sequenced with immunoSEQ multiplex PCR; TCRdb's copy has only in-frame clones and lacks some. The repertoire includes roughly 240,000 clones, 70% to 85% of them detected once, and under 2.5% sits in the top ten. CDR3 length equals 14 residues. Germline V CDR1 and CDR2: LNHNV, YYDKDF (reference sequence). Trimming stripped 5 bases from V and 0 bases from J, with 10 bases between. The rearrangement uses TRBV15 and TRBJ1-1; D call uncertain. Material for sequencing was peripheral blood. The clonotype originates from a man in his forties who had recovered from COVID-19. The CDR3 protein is CATSSLAVNTEAFF. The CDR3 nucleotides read TGTGCCACCAGCTCCCTCGCGGTGAACACTGAAGCTTTCTTT.